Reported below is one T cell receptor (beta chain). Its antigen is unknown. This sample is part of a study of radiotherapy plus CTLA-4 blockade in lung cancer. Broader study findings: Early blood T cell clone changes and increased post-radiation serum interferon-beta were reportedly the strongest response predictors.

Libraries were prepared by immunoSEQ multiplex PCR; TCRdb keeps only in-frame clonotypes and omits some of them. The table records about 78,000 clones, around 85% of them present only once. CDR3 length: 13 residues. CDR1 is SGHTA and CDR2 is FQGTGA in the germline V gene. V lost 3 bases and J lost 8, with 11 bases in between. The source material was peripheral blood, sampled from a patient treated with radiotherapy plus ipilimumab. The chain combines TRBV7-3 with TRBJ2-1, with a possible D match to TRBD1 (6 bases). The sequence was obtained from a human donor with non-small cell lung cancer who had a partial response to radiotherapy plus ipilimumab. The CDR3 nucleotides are TGTGCCAGCAGCTTGACAGGTTTTCATGAGCAGTTCTTC. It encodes CASSLTGFHEQFF.